The 21 T cell receptor beta chains below were found in one sample sequenced in a study of T cell responses to AZD1222 COVID-19 vaccine. Generated by immunoSEQ multiplex PCR, the TCRdb table keeps only in-frame clones and is missing some. The sample carries some 150,000 clones, 88% recorded once. Source: peripheral blood, taken 28 days after the second AZD1222 dose. Receptors originate from an adult who received the AZD1222 COVID-19 vaccine.

The chain recombines TRBV2 with TRBJ1-6; D ambiguous. The CDR3 is made up of 14 amino acids. V dropped 3 bases and J dropped 9 bases, with 12 bases sitting between them. Germline CDR1 is SNHLY and CDR2 is FYNNEI. CDR3 nucleotides: TGTGCCAGCAGTGATTTCACCAAGGGTTCACCCCTCCACTTT. Residues: CASSDFTKGSPLHF.

V usage is TRBV2 and J usage is TRBJ2-7, with a weak D call TRBD1 (7 bases). This CDR3 is 15 amino acids long. The germline gives CDR1 SNHLY, CDR2 FYNNEI. Trimming took 11 bases from V and 2 from J, leaving 22 bases between them. CDR3 sequence (DNA): TGTGCCTCCGAAATGGGGGGACAGCCTACCTACGAGCAGTACTTC. It specifies CASEMGGQPTYEQYF.

This rearrangement joins TRBV6-2 or TRBV6-3 to TRBJ2-5; D is perhaps TRBD2 (7 bases). This CDR3 spans 15 amino acids. V dropped 5 bases and J dropped 3 bases, with 16 bases sitting between them. CDR1 and CDR2 from the germline V gene are MNHEY and SVGEGT. The CDR3 spells CASSNTAGAEETQYF. As DNA, the CDR3 is TGTGCCAGCAGTAATACTGCGGGGGCCGAAGAGACCCAGTACTTC.

V gene TRBV5-4 combines with J gene TRBJ2-2; the D gene is possibly TRBD2 (6 bases). The germline gives CDR1 SGHNT, CDR2 YYREEE (reference sequence). Trimming stripped 2 bases from V and 7 bases from J, with 12 bases between. This CDR3 has 14 residues. The CDR3: CASSFPGGNGELFF. CDR3 nucleotide sequence: TGTGCCAGCAGCTTCCCCGGGGGAAACGGGGAGCTGTTTTTT.

In DNA form, the CDR3 reads TGCGCCGGGCGGGCTAGTGACAGCGGGGAGCTGTTTTTT. Translation: CAGRASDSGELFF. The V and J genes are TRBV5-1 and TRBJ2-2; D might be TRBD1 or TRBD2, each matching 5 bases. V lost 10 bases and J 7 bases, leaving 17 bases between the germline ends. This CDR3 comprises 13 residues. Germline V gene data show CDR1 as SGHRS and CDR2 as YFSETQ.

The chain employs TRBV7-2 and TRBJ2-7; 9 bases match TRBD1. The CDR3 has 17 residues. Germline lookup yields CDR1 SGHTA and CDR2 FQGNSA. J gave up 5 bases and V 2 bases, and 13 bases lay outside the gene matches. The CDR3 region has the DNA TGTGCCAGCAGCTTACAGCCTTTACAGGGGGCTTGGGACGAGCAGTACTTC. Its protein is CASSLQPLQGAWDEQYF.

The rearrangement links TRBV11-2 to TRBJ2-5; tentative D call: TRBD1 (6 bases). CDR3 length: 17 amino acids. Trimming took off 4 bases at V and 1 base at J, with 19 bases between the two ends. CDR1 is SGHAT, CDR2 FQNNGV, per germline. The CDR3 bases are TGTGCCAGCAGCTATATGAGGACAGAATTCATCCAAGAGACCCAGTACTTC. Translating it yields CASSYMRTEFIQETQYF.

The chain couples TRBV7-3 to TRBJ1-2; the match to TRBD1 covers 10 bases. From germline, CDR1 is SGHTA and CDR2 FQGTGA. The CDR3 is 15 residues long. J lost 2 bases, V lost 5 bases, and 5 bases had no gene match. The CDR3: CASSPGGQGNYGYTF. The DNA for the CDR3 is TGTGCCAGCAGCCCAGGGGGACAGGGGAACTATGGCTACACCTTC.

The chain couples TRBV10-3 to TRBJ2-3; TRBD1 matches 7 bases. Trimming cost V 8 bases and J 3 bases; bases outside gene matches: 11. Germline V gene lookup returns CDR1 ENHRY and CDR2 SYGVKD. This CDR3 spans 15 amino acids. The CDR3 sequence is CAIWTGVRVTDTQYF. The CDR3 bases are TGTGCCATCTGGACAGGAGTGAGGGTAACAGATACGCAGTATTTT.

The chain recombines TRBV28 with TRBJ1-1, with D unresolved. V was clipped by 0 bases and J by 1 base, with 12 bases between them. In germline, CDR1 is MDHEN, CDR2 SYDVKM. The CDR3 loop spans 16 amino acids. The DNA of the CDR3 is TGTGCCAGCAGTTTATGGACGGACGGGGAGAACACTGAAGCTTTCTTT. Encoded protein: CASSLWTDGENTEAFF.

The genes are TRBV24-1 and TRBJ2-5; 10 nucleotides line up with TRBD2. With 4 bases clipped from V and 4 bases from J, the junction kept 5 bases outside the gene matches. The CDR3 spans 15 residues. Germline V CDR1 and CDR2: KGHDR, SFDVKD. CDR3 DNA: TGTGCCACCAGTGACCCTAGCGGGAGCGGAGAGACCCAGTACTTC. It yields the protein CATSDPSGSGETQYF.

The CDR3: CASSWSGGARDEQFF. CDR3 sequence (DNA): TGTGCCAGCAGCTGGAGCGGGGGGGCCAGGGATGAGCAGTTCTTC. This chain joins TRBV7-2 and TRBJ2-1, with TRBD2 identical over 10 bases. CDR3 size: 15 residues. V was clipped by 4 bases and J by 8 bases; unmatched bases: 8. The V gene's germline CDR1 is SGHTA and CDR2 FQGNSA.

This chain joins TRBV27 and TRBJ2-3; D gene uncertain. CDR3 length: 13 residues. Germline V gene sequence: CDR1 MNHEY, CDR2 SMNVEV (reference sequence). With 3 bases removed from V and 2 bases from J, the gap between germline ends came to 6 bases. The chain's CDR3 is CASSFLHTDTQYF. The CDR3 DNA reads TGTGCCAGCAGTTTTCTACACACAGATACGCAGTATTTT.

The chain is built from TRBV14 and TRBJ2-2; maybe TRBD2 (7 bases). Germline values: CDR1 SGHDN, CDR2 FVKESK. This CDR3 spans 16 amino acids. Between the trimmed V and J ends, which lost 3 bases and 1 base, there was a span of 12 bases. CDR3 sequence reads: CASSQGGHLNTGELFF. CDR3 sequence (DNA): TGTGCCAGCAGCCAGGGGGGGCACCTGAACACCGGGGAGCTGTTTTTT.

The rearrangement links TRBV7-3 to TRBJ2-3, with a possible D match to TRBD1 (5 bases). The CDR3 sequence is 15 residues long. CDR1 is SGHTA and CDR2 is FQGTGA in the germline V gene. V lost 5 bases, J lost 2 bases, and 14 bases lay in between. The chain's CDR3 is CASSPVGRNTDTQYF. For the CDR3, the DNA is TGTGCCAGCAGCCCCGTGGGGCGGAACACAGATACGCAGTATTTT.

In nucleotides, the CDR3 is TGTGCCAGCAGCCTCGCGCGGGTGAAATCCAATGAGCAGTTCTTC. It specifies CASSLARVKSNEQFF. This chain links TRBV7-8 with TRBJ2-1; D possibly corresponds to TRBD2 (5 bases). V lost 5 bases, J lost 6 bases, and 17 bases lay in between. Germline lookup yields CDR1 SGHVS and CDR2 FQNEAQ. The length of the CDR3 is 15 residues.

J is TRBJ2-7 and V is TRBV18; the D gene could be TRBD1 or TRBD2 (5 bases each). CDR1 KGHSH and CDR2 LQKENI come from the germline V gene. Trimming left V 5 bases short and J 7 bases short, with 12 bases between. This CDR3 is 12 amino acids long. CDR3 protein: CASSEGTDEQYF. CDR3 sequence (DNA): TGTGCCAGCTCAGAAGGGACGGATGAGCAGTACTTC.

This chain links TRBV28 with TRBJ1-5, with D perhaps matching TRBD1 (5 bases). The CDR3 sequence is 16 residues long. V was clipped by 4 bases and J by 4 bases, with 17 bases between them. Germline V gene lookup returns CDR1 MDHEN and CDR2 SYDVKM. CDR3 DNA sequence: TGTGCCAGCAGTTCCCCCAGCCAGGGAACAAATCAGCCCCAGCATTTT. This translates into CASSSPSQGTNQPQHF.

The V call is TRBV19, the J call TRBJ1-2; 10 bases match TRBD1. Per germline, CDR1 LNHDA and CDR2 SQIVND (reference sequence). With V trimmed by 7 bases and J by 3 bases, 5 bases remained unmatched. The CDR3 sequence is 14 residues long. The CDR3 region is CASTSGQGDYGYTF. The CDR3 DNA reads as TGTGCCAGTACCTCCGGACAGGGGGACTATGGCTACACCTTC.

The chain has TRBV11-1 and TRBJ1-3, with unresolved D. The germline gives CDR1 SGHAT, CDR2 FQDESV (reference sequence). V was clipped by 5 bases and J by 1 base, with 15 bases between them. This CDR3 region has 16 residues. The CDR3 loop reads CASSTRRLGSGNTIYF. The CDR3 bases are TGTGCCAGCAGCACCCGACGCCTAGGGTCTGGAAACACCATATATTTT.

The chain employs TRBV5-1 and TRBJ1-1, with 11 bases lining up with TRBD1. Germline values: CDR1 SGHRS, CDR2 YFSETQ. The CDR3 spans 13 residues. V lost 4 bases, J lost 7 bases, and 3 bases stayed unmatched. The CDR3 loop is CASSPGTGGEAFF. DNA for the CDR3: TGCGCCAGCAGCCCTGGGACAGGGGGTGAAGCTTTCTTT.